This is a list of T cell receptor beta chains from one sample in a study of blood T cell repertoires in COVID-19. The data were produced by immunoSEQ multiplex PCR, yet TCRdb's version contains in-frame clones alone and is incomplete. Counted here are 130,000 or so clones, over 75% occurring once; the ten biggest clones make up around 2.1%. Sequencing was carried out using peripheral blood. These receptors all stem from a man between 65 and 79 years old with active COVID-19. Each CDR3 is given with its conserved first and last residue. The order of the fields is V gene, J gene, clone size, D gene, CDR3 DNA, CDR3 protein. D genes are given only for firm matches. Not all rows give a size; the values are once, few, many and, for expanded clones, a class.

>TRBV7-9|TRBJ2-7|NA|TRBD2
TGTGCCAGCAGCTCCCTCGGGGCTAGCGGGATCCGGCAGTACTTC
CASSSLGASGIRQYF
>TRBV6-5|TRBJ1-5|NA|NA
TGTGCCAGCAGCCCCGGTGGGGGCCGGAATCAGCCCCAGCATTTT
CASSPGGGRNQPQHF
>TRBV10-1|TRBJ2-4|NA|NA
TGCGCCGCTCCCCCGAGGATACGCCTCGGGGACATTCAGTACTTC
CAAPPRIRLGDIQYF
>TRBV7-9|TRBJ1-1|NA|TRBD1
TGTGCCAGCAGCCGGGACAGCGACGAAGCTTTCTTT
CASSRDSDEAFF
>TRBV6-5|TRBJ1-2|NA|NA
TGTGCCAGCAGGGCCAGCTGGAGCTATGGCTACACCTTC
CASRASWSYGYTF
>TRBV19|TRBJ2-1|NA|TRBD2
TGTGCCAGTAGTTCACGATCTAGCGGGAGTCGTAATGAGCAGTTCTTC
CASSSRSSGSRNEQFF
>TRBV5-1|TRBJ2-7|NA|TRBD1
TGCGCCAGCAGCCCAACCGGGACAGGGAGCTACGAGCAGTACTTC
CASSPTGTGSYEQYF
>TRBV2|TRBJ2-2|NA|TRBD1
TGTGCCAGCAGAAAGGAGGGGACAGGGGTCACCGGGGAGCTGTTTTTT
CASRKEGTGVTGELFF
>TRBV11-2|TRBJ2-2|once|TRBD2
TGTGCCAGCAGTCGACTAGCGGGGAACACCGGGGAGCTGTTTTTT
CASSRLAGNTGELFF
>TRBV2|TRBJ2-3|NA|TRBD2
TGTGCCAGCCGGCGGGAGGCCACAGATACGCAGTATTTT
CASRREATDTQYF
>TRBV18|TRBJ2-5|NA|NA
TGTGCCAGCTCACCATCACCAGGGGGGACGACGAAGACCCAGTACTTC
CASSPSPGGTTKTQYF
>TRBV5-1|TRBJ2-1|NA|TRBD1
TGCGCCAGCAGCGGTACAGGGGTATCCTACAATGAGCAGTTCTTC
CASSGTGVSYNEQFF
>TRBV7-2|TRBJ2-1|NA|TRBD1
TGTGCCAGCAGCCTAGTGGTCAGGGGCAGGGGGTACTCCTACAATGAGCAGTTCTTC
CASSLVVRGRGYSYNEQFF
>TRBV30|TRBJ2-5|once|TRBD1
TGTGCCTGGGATAAGCTCCAGGGGGTCGGGGAGACCCAGTACTTC
CAWDKLQGVGETQYF
>TRBV11-2|TRBJ2-7|NA|TRBD1
TGTGCCAGCAGCTTAGTGGACAGGGAATCCTACGAGCAGTACTTC
CASSLVDRESYEQYF
>TRBV29-1|TRBJ2-6|NA|TRBD1
TGCAGCGTCCGACAGGGAACTGGGGCCAACGTCCTGACTTTC
CSVRQGTGANVLTF
>TRBV2|TRBJ2-5|NA|TRBD2
TGTGCCAGCAGTCTAGCGGGAGGCCAAGAGACCCAGTACTTC
CASSLAGGQETQYF
>TRBV2|TRBJ2-1|NA|NA
TGTGCCAGCAGTGGGCAGGGAAACTACAATGAGCAGTTCTTC
CASSGQGNYNEQFF
>TRBV6-5|TRBJ2-7|NA|NA
TGTGCCAGCACCCAAGGAGGCGAGCAGTACTTC
CASTQGGEQYF
>TRBV4-1|TRBJ2-1|NA|NA
TGCGCCAGCAGCCAAGTTACTATACTAGCAGGTCATGAGCAGTTCTTC
CASSQVTILAGHEQFF
>TRBV24-1|TRBJ2-5|NA|NA
TGTGCCACCAGTGATTACGGAGGGAAAGAGACCCAGTACTTC
CATSDYGGKETQYF
>TRBV5-1|TRBJ2-1|NA|TRBD2
TGCGCCAGCAGCTGGGCCGGGACTAGCGTAAACGAGCAGTTCTTC
CASSWAGTSVNEQFF
>TRBV30|TRBJ1-2|NA|TRBD1
TGTGCCTGGAGTGTTAGACAGGGCAGGGGCTATGGCTACACCTTC
CAWSVRQGRGYGYTF